This T cell receptor (beta chain) emerged from a study of Graves' ophthalmopathy and Graves' hyperthyroidism. Scientists amplified the TCR beta CDR3 regions from RNA transcripts. Scientists carried out first-round RT-PCR using HTBI primers and then a second-round multiplex PCR. TCRdb passed the multiplex PCR reads through MiXCR, listing each CDR3 protein once. The repertoire includes hundreds of thousands of distinct CDR3 sequences, approximately 21% of them detected once, and more than 2.5% sits in the top ten. The CDR3 length is 12 residues. CDR1 is MNHNS and CDR2 is SASEGT in the germline V gene. Trimming removed 6 bases from V and 2 bases from J, with 8 bases in between. Certain patients, namely those with other autoimmune diseases, uncontrolled infections, pregnancy or lactation, were excluded.

The clonotype originates from a woman between 18 and 29 years old with stable Graves' hyperthyroidism. The chain couples TRBV6-1 to TRBJ2-7, with D unresolved. Sequenced material: peripheral blood. CDR3 nucleotides: TGTGCCAGCAGCAAGGCAGCCTACGAGCAGTACTTC. Amino acid sequence: CASSKAAYEQYF.